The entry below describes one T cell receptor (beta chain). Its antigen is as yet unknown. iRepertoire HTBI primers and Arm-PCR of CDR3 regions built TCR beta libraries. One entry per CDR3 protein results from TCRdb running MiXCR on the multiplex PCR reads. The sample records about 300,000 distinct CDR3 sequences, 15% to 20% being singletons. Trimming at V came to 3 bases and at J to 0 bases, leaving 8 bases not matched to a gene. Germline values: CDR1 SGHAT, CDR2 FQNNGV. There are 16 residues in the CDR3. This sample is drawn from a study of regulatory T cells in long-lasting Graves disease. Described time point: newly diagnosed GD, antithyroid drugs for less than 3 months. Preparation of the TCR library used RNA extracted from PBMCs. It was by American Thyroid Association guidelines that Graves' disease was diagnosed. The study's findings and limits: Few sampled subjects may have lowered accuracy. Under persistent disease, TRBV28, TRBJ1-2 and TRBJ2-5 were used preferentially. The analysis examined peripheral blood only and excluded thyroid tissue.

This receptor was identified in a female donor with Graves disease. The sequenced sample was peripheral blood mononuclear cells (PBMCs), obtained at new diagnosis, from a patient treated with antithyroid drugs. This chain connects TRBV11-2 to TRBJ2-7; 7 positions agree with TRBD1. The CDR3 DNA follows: TGTGCCAGCAGCTTCCCGACAGGGCCAGGCTCCTACGAGCAGTACTTC. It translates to CASSFPTGPGSYEQYF.